This TCR beta chain was recovered during a study of immune evolution from preneoplasia to lung adenocarcinoma. Study context: HLA loss of heterozygosity: roughly 7.5% AIS, about 15% MIA, over 25% ADC, none AAH.

The CDR3 sequence is 13 residues long. Germline CDR1 and CDR2: SGHNT and YYREEE (reference sequence). The data were produced by immunoSEQ multiplex PCR, yet TCRdb's version contains in-frame clones alone and is incomplete. The sample lists several thousand clones, around three quarters seen once, with more than 9% in the top ten. The specimen was FFPE minimally invasive lung adenocarcinoma tissue. The TCR originated in a person aged 65-85 years with lung adenocarcinoma. The chain has TRBV5-4 and TRBJ2-5, with D uncertain. The J call may be in error: the DNA end matches TRBJ2-7 better. DNA for the CDR3: TGTGCCAGCATCGACCGATCCACCAACGAGCAGTACTTC. It translates to CASIDRSTNEQYF.